Presented here are 17 T cell receptor beta chains from one specimen sequenced in a study of OX40 agonist ivuxolimab in advanced cancers. Here immunoSEQ multiplex PCR was the method, and the copy in TCRdb shows in-frame clones only, minus some. The sample shows 55,000 to 70,000 clones, approximately 86% of them seen only once. The material sequenced was CD4+ or CD8+ T cells sorted from blood, taken in a trial of the OX40 agonist ivuxolimab. Receptors were obtained from an adult with an advanced solid tumor such as melanoma, head and neck, liver or kidney cancer.

The chain recombines TRBV7-8 with TRBJ2-3; D is unresolved. The CDR3 is 12 amino acids. Germline V gives CDR1 SGHVS, CDR2 FQNEAQ. V dropped 1 base and J dropped 4 bases, with 3 bases sitting between them. The CDR3, as DNA: TGTGCCAGCAGCTTAGTTGCAGATACGCAGTATTTT. As protein: CASSLVADTQYF.

This rearrangement joins TRBV5-6 to TRBJ2-7; no definite D call. This CDR3 has 13 amino acids. Germline CDR1 and CDR2: SGHDT and YYEEEE. Trimming cost V 4 bases and J 0 bases, with 8 bases left between them. CDR3 nucleotides: TGTGCCAGCAGCCGACTGTACTCCTACGAGCAGTACTTC. Translating gives CASSRLYSYEQYF.

V is TRBV9 and J is TRBJ2-2; D ambiguous. This CDR3 region has 15 residues. Germline CDR1 is SGDLS and CDR2 is YYNGEE. Trimming removed 6 bases at V and 3 bases at J, with 15 bases between. The CDR3 sequence: CASTLTSGYTGELFF. In nucleotides, the CDR3 is TGTGCCAGCACCTTAACCTCTGGGTACACCGGGGAGCTGTTTTTT.

This clone is judged medium-sized. The rearrangement joins TRBV5-4 to TRBJ2-3; D not resolved. Trimming shortened V by 0 bases and J by 8 bases, and 13 bases separated the two germline ends. Germline CDR1 is SGHNT and CDR2 is YYREEE (reference sequence). The CDR3 length is 14 residues. CDR3 loop: CASSLGTTSGTQYF. DNA of the CDR3: TGTGCCAGCAGCTTGGGGACGACCTCAGGTACGCAGTATTTT.

In its sample, this clone was seen once. The chain couples TRBV19 to TRBJ2-1; 8 bases are a match to TRBD2. The CDR3 covers 13 residues. J lost 7 bases, V lost 9 bases, and 8 bases had no gene match. Germline V gives CDR1 LNHDA, CDR2 SQIVND (reference sequence). Here the CDR3 reads CASRSGSINEQFF. Written as DNA, the CDR3 is TGTGCCAGCCGCAGCGGGAGCATTAATGAGCAGTTCTTC.

The table lists this clone with a count of one. V is TRBV6-6 and J is TRBJ2-3; 8 bases are shared with TRBD1. Per germline, CDR1 MNHNY and CDR2 SVGAGI (reference sequence). J gave up 3 bases and V 6 bases, and 5 bases lay outside the gene matches. The CDR3 length is 14 residues. Here the CDR3 reads CASRRQGLTDTQYF. The CDR3 DNA is TGTGCCAGCAGAAGACAGGGGTTAACAGATACGCAGTATTTT.

This chain connects TRBV7-3 to TRBJ2-1; D perhaps matches TRBD2 (5 bases). Per the germline V gene, CDR1 is SGHTA and CDR2 is FQGTGA. The CDR3 length is 13 residues. V lost 3 bases, J lost 5 bases, and 8 bases lay in between. The CDR3 spells CASSLWENNEQFF. The CDR3 DNA reads as TGTGCCAGCAGCTTGTGGGAGAACAATGAGCAGTTCTTC.

The gene calls are TRBV27 and TRBJ2-7, with 8 bases matching TRBD2. V was clipped by 2 bases and J by 4 bases; unmatched bases: 4. Germline V lookup: CDR1 MNHEY, CDR2 SMNVEV (reference sequence). The CDR3 is 14 residues long. The CDR3 DNA follows: TGTGCCAGCAGTTTAATGGGACTAGAATACGAGCAGTACTTC. Residues: CASSLMGLEYEQYF.

This chain links TRBV7-2 with TRBJ2-1; no clear D gene. CDR1 and CDR2 (germline): SGHTA, FQGNSA. V dropped 5 bases and J dropped 4 bases, with 18 bases sitting between them. The CDR3 totals 16 residues. CDR3 DNA sequence: TGTGCCAGCAGCCCGGCCAGTTTCACTTCTTACAATGAGCAGTTCTTC. It translates to CASSPASFTSYNEQFF.

The rearrangement uses TRBV19 and TRBJ2-1; TRBD2 might be the D (6 bases). Per germline, CDR1 LNHDA and CDR2 SQIVND (reference sequence). There are 16 residues in the CDR3. V dropped 5 bases and J dropped 1 base, with 15 bases sitting between them. CDR3 DNA sequence: TGTGCCAGTAGTCCCCCCTTCGGGAGTTCCTACAATGAGCAGTTCTTC. As protein: CASSPPFGSSYNEQFF.

The V and J genes are TRBV7-2 and TRBJ2-6; possible D gene TRBD2, 5 bases. This CDR3 is built from 17 residues. Germline lookup yields CDR1 SGHTA and CDR2 FQGNSA. The V end lost 5 bases, the J end lost 0 bases, and 14 bases lay between the germline ends. In DNA form, the CDR3 reads TGTGCCAGCAGCAAATCGCGGGCGAGCTCTGGGGCCAACGTCCTGACTTTC. Translated: CASSKSRASSGANVLTF.

The chain is built from TRBV27 and TRBJ2-5; D is possibly TRBD2 (6 bases). CDR1 and CDR2 from the germline V gene are MNHEY and SMNVEV (reference sequence). The length of the CDR3 is 14 residues. V lost 6 bases to trimming and J lost 1 base, with 12 bases between them. The CDR3 spells CASRRGAAQETQYF. The CDR3, as DNA: TGTGCCAGCAGACGCGGGGCGGCCCAAGAGACCCAGTACTTC.

The chain carries TRBV19 and TRBJ1-2; D is perhaps TRBD1 (6 bases). The V gene lost 2 bases and the J gene lost 5 bases, with 12 bases spanning the gap. The CDR3 covers 14 residues. CDR1 and CDR2 from the germline V gene are LNHDA and SQIVND (reference sequence). The CDR3: CASSIRQDPYGYTF. As DNA, the CDR3 is TGTGCCAGTAGTATACGACAGGACCCGTATGGCTACACCTTC.

The genes are TRBV9 and TRBJ2-1, with TRBD2 matching 9 bases. The CDR3 totals 18 residues. CDR1 SGDLS and CDR2 YYNGEE come from the germline V gene. V lost 0 bases, J lost 4 bases, and 11 bases stayed unmatched. CDR3 residues: CASSVAGSGRFSYNEQFF. CDR3 bases: TGTGCCAGCAGCGTAGCTGGTAGCGGGAGATTTTCTTACAATGAGCAGTTCTTC.

The chain carries TRBV7-8 and TRBJ1-4, with 10 bases aligning to TRBD1. The ends lost 5 bases at V and 8 bases at J; junction bases unmatched: 11. Germline CDR1 and CDR2: SGHVS and FQNEAQ. The CDR3 runs 16 residues. For the CDR3, the DNA is TGTGCCAGCAGCCTGACAGGGGGCGCCGGGGTAGAAAAACTGTTTTTT. This sequence encodes CASSLTGGAGVEKLFF.

This clone was observed once. V is TRBV7-9 and J is TRBJ2-2; the D is unclear. From germline, CDR1 is SEHNR and CDR2 FQNEAQ (reference sequence). Trimming took 5 bases from V and 0 from J, leaving 7 bases between them. The CDR3 sequence is 14 residues long. The CDR3 region has the DNA TGTGCCAGCAGCCCCCGAACGAACACCGGGGAGCTGTTTTTT. This encodes CASSPRTNTGELFF.

The rearrangement links TRBV11-2 to TRBJ1-1; D not certain. This CDR3 is built from 14 residues. Trimming removed 1 base from V and 0 bases from J, with 6 bases in between. The germline CDR1 and CDR2 sequences are SGHAT and FQNNGV. CDR3 DNA: TGTGCCAGCAGCTTAGCGAGGGTGAACACTGAAGCTTTCTTT. Its translation is CASSLARVNTEAFF. The complete variable domain, with remaining parts taken from reference TRBV11-2 and TRBJ1-1, reads EAGVAQSPRYKIIEKRQSVAFWCNPISGHATLYWYQQILGQGPKLLIQFQNNGVVDDSQLPKDRFSAERLKGVDSTLKIQPAKLEDSAVYLCASSLARVNTEAFFGQGTRLTVV.